The sample holds many counts of the clone carrying this T cell receptor beta chain. Its antigen is not known. The sample belongs to a study of T cells in Graves' hyperthyroidism and ophthalmopathy. Broader study findings: Stable hyperthyroidism was separated from ophthalmopathy by a model based on 13 V-J features.

It was RNA transcripts that yielded the amplified TCR beta CDR3 regions. TCR CDR3 regions were first amplified by RT-PCR with HTBI primers. MiXCR was run by TCRdb on the multiplex PCR reads, yielding one entry per CDR3 protein. The data hold hundreds of thousands of distinct CDR3 sequences, with 16% observed a single time. V was pared by 1 base and J by 5 bases, with 6 bases between. Germline V gene data show CDR1 as SGHTA and CDR2 as FQGTGA. The length of the CDR3 is 13 residues. Material for sequencing was blood. J is TRBJ2-1 and V is TRBV7-3; D might be TRBD1 or TRBD2, each matching 5 bases. The receptor was isolated from a woman under 40 with Graves' hyperthyroidism. The chain's CDR3 is CASSLRDHNEQFF. The CDR3 region has the DNA TGTGCCAGCAGCTTAAGGGACCACAATGAGCAGTTCTTC.